This entry features one TCR beta chain sequence. The antigen is unknown. Assay: immunoSEQ multiplex PCR; the TCRdb copy retains only in-frame clones and omits some. The repertoire has about a million clones, approximately 75% of them found once; the top ten carry over 0.8%. The data derive from a study of shared clonotypes between healthy human individuals. Everyone who donated was a Caucasian adult who lived in Nashville, Tennessee. Negatively enriched CD4+ T cells were divided by CD45RA into naive and memory. Study results and limitations: Compared with clonotypes that all four donors shared, non-shared clonotypes had lower generation probabilities. Sequencing depth was predicted to influence how clonotypes are shared among donors.

Specimen: memory CD4+ T cells from PBMCs. The subset denotes: CD45RA-negative fraction. The receptor's source is a young man in good health. Some clones in this sample may be carry-over from other donors' samples.

CDR3 residues: CASSLAAVPTGELFF. The CDR3, as DNA: TGCGCCAGCAGCTTGGCAGCAGTCCCAACCGGTGAACTGTTTTTT. The J gene is TRBJ1-4, the V gene TRBV5-1; D remains ambiguous. CDR3 length: 15 residues. The ends were cut back, 0 bases at V and 12 bases at J, with 18 bases in the middle. Germline CDR1 is SGHRS and CDR2 is YFSETQ.